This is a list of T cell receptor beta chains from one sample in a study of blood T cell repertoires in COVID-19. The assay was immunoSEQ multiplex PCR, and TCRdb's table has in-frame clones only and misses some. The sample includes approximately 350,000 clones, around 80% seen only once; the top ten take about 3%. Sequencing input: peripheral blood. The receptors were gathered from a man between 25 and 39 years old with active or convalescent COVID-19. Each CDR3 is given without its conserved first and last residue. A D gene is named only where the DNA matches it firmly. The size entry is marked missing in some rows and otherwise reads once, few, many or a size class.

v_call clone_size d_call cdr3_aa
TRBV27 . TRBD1 ASSSGQGIYEQY
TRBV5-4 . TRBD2 ASSLNSGRDNEQF
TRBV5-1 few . ASSLGGGEQPQH
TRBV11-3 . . ASSPGQNTGELF
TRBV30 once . AWSGSEGGGSETQY
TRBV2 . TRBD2 ASSTGLAGVAKNIQY
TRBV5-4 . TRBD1 ASSPDPDRLSEAF
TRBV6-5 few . ASSYEGNYGYT
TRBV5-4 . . ASSPVAGTDTQY
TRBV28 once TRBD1 ASSSPARQGRANYGYT
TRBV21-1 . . ASSYRDTQLEQY
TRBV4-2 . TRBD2 ASSLSGTSGGLSYNEQF
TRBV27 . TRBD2 ASSSGSGRGTDTQY
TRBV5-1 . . ASSLTAVNEKLF
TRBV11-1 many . ASSLGADTQY
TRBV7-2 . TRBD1 ASRPSRGNTDTQY
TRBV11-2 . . ASSLTGGRNTEAF
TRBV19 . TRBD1 ASRPKSSRDRGRGGELF
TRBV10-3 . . AIADTSTDTQY
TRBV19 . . ASSIQAQDYGYT
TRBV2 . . ASSSQGKSWAYYGYT
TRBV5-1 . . ASSFTGSSNYGYT
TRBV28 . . ATSGPGEGYEQY
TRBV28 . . ASSPQDTDTQY
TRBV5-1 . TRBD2 ASSLGLAGGRGTQY
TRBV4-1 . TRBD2 ASSQAPSGGAVTYNEQF
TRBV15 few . ATSPKGEGSGANVLT
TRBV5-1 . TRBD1 ASTLTGGTYNEQF
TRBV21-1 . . ASTPGLAGAVSYNEQF
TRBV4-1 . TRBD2 ASSPSRWQRGFTGELF